This TCR beta chain was identified during a study of blood T cells in healthy people across ages. Study background: Template switching retrieved approximately one barcoded beta molecule for each two T cells.

Every sample gave at least 5 micrograms of total RNA when it was extracted. It was with a sample-barcoded 5' primer and a J-beta primer mix that a second PCR of about 6 to 12 cycles was run. TCRdb used MiXCR to reprocess the 5' RACE reads, holding one entry per CDR3 protein. The sample gives about 1.5 million distinct CDR3 sequences, 40% to 45% of which show up once; approximately 4% is in the top ten. CDR3 length: 13 residues. The V and J ends lost 7 bases and 6 bases respectively, with 16 bases between them. The V gene's germline CDR1 is ENHRY and CDR2 SYGVKD. The source material was blood. The rearrangement uses TRBV10-3 and TRBJ2-7; possibly TRBD1 for D (5 bases). This clonotype was obtained from a woman between 18 and 30 years old in good health. The CDR3 reads CAIKGAPSSEQYF. The CDR3, as DNA: TGTGCCATCAAAGGGGCCCCTTCCAGCGAGCAGTACTTC.